This T cell receptor beta chain emerged from a study of control samples from healthy donors and cancer patients. This table comes from immunoSEQ multiplex PCR, and its TCRdb copy is limited to in-frame clones, with some not included. Of around 230,000 clones in the sample, about 93% were seen once. Germline CDR1 KGHDR, CDR2 SFDVKD. Trimming took 4 bases from V and 7 from J, leaving 11 bases between them. This CDR3 comprises 13 residues. The sequenced sample consisted of blood. The source of this sequence is a man aged 50 or older in good health. The V gene is TRBV24-1, the J gene TRBJ2-3; D may be TRBD2 (5 bases). The CDR3 reads CATSDSGIYTQYF. Written as DNA, the CDR3 is TGTGCCACCAGTGACTCCGGGATCTATACGCAGTATTTT.